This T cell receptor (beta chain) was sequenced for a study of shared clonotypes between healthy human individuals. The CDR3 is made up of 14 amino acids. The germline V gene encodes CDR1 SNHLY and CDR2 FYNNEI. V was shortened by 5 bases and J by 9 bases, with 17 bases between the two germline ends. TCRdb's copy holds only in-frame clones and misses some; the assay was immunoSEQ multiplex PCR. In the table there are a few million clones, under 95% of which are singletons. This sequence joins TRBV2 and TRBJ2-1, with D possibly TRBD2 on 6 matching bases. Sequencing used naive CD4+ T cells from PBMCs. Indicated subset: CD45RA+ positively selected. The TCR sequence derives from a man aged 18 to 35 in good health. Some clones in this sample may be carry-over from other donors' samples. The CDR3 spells CASSTQGGESEQFF. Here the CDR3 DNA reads TGTGCCAGCAGTACACAAGGAGGGGAAAGTGAGCAGTTCTTC.